The source of this T cell receptor beta chain is a study of technical replicates of blood from several donors. The method was immunoSEQ multiplex PCR; TCRdb's version includes in-frame clones alone and lacks a portion of them. The sample records tens of thousands of clones, around 91% being singletons. This clone was observed a single time. The V end lost 5 bases, the J end lost 1 base, and 17 bases lay between the germline ends. Germline V CDR1 and CDR2: SEHNR, FQNEAQ (reference sequence). The CDR3 contains 16 residues. What was sequenced was T cells isolated from PBMCs. The chain uses TRBV7-9 and TRBJ2-5, with a weak D call TRBD2 (5 bases). This TCR was sampled from a human donor in good health. Here the CDR3 reads CASSLDYVKLQETQYF. CDR3 DNA: TGTGCCAGCAGCCTCGACTACGTGAAACTCCAAGAGACCCAGTACTTC.